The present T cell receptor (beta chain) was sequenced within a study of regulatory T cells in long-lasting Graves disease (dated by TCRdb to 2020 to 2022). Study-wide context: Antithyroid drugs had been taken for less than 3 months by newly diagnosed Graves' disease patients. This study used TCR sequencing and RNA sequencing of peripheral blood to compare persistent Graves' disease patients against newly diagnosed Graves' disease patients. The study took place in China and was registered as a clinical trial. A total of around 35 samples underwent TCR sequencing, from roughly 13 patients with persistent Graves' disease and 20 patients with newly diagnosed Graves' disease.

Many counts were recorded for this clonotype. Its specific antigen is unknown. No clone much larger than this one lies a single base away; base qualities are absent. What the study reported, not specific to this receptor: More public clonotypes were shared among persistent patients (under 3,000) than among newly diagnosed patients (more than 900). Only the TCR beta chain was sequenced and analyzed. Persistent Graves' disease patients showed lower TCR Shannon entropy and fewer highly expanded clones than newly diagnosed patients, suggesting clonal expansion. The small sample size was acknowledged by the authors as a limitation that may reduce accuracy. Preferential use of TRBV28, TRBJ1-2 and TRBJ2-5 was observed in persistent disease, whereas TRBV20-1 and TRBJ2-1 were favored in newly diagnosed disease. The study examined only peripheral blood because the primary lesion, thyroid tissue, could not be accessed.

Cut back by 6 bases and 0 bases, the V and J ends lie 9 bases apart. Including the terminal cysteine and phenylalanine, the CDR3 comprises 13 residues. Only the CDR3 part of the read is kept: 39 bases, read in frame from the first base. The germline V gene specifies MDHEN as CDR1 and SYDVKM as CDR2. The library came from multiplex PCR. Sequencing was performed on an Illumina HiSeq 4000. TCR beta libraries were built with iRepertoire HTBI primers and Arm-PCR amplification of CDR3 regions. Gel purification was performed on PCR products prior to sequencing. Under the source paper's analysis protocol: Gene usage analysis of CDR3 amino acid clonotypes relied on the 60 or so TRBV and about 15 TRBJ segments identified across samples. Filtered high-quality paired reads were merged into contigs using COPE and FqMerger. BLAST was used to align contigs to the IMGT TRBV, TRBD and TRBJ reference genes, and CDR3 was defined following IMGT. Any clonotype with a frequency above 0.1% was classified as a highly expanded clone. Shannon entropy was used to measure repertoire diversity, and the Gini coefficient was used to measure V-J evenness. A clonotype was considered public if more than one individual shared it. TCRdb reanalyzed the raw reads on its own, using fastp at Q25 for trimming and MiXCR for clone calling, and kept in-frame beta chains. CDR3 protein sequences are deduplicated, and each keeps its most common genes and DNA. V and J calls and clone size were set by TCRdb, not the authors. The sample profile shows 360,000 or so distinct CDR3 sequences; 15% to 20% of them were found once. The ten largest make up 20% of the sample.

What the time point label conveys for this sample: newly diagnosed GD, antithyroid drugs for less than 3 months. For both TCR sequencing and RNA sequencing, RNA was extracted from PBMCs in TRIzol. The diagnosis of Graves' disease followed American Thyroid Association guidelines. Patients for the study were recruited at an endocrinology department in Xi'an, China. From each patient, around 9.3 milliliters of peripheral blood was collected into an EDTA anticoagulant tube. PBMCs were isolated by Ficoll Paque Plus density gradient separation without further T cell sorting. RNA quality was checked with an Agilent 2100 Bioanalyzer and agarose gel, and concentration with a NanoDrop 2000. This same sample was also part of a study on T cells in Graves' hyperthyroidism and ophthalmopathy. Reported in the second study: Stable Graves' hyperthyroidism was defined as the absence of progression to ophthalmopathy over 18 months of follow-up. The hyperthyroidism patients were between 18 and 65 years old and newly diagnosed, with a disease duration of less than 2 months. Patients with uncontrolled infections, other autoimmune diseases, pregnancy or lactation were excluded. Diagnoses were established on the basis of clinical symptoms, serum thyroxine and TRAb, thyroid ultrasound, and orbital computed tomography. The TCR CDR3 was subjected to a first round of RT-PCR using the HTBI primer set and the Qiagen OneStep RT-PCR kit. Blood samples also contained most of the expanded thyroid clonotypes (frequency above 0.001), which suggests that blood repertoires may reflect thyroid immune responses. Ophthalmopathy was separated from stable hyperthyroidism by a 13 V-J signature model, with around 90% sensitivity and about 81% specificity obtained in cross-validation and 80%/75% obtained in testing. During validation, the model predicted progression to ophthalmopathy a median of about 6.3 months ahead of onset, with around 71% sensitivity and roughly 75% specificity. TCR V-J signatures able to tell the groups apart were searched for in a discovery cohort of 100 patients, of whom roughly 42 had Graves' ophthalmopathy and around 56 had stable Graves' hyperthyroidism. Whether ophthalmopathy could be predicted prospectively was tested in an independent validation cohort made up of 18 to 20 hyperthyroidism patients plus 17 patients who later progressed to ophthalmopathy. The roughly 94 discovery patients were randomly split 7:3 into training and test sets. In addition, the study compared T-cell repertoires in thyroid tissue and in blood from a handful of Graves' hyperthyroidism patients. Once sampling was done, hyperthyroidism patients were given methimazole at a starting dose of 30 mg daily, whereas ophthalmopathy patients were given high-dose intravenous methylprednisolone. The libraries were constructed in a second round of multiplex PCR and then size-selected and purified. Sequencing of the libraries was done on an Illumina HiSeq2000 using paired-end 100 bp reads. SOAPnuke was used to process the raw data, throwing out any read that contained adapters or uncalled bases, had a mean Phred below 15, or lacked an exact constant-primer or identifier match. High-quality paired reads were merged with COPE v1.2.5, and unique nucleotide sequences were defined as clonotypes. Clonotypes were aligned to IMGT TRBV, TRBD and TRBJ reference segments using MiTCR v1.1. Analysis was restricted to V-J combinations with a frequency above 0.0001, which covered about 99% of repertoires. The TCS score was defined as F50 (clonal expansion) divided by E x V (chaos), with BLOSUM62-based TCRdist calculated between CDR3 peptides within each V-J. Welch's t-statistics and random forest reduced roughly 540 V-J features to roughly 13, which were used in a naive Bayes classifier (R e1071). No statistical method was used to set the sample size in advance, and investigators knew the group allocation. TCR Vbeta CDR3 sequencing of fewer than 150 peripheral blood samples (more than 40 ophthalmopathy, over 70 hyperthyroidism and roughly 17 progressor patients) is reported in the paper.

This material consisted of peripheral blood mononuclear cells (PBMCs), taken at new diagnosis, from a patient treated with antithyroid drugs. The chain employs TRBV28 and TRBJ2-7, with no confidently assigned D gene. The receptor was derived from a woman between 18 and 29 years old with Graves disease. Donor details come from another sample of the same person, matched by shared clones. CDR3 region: CASRGVSSYEQYF. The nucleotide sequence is TGTGCCAGCAGAGGAGTCAGCTCCTACGAGCAGTACTTC.